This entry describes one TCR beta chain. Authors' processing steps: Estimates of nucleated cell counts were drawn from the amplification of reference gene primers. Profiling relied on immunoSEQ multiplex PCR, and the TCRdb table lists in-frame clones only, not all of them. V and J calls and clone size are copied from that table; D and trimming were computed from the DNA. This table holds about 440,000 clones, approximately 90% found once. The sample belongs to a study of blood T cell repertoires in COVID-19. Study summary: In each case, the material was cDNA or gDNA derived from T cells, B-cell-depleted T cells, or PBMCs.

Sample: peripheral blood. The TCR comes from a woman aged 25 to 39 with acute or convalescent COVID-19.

As DNA, the CDR3 is TGTGCCTCACGAACCTACCCGGGACAACCCAACACTGAAGCTTTCTTT. It codes for CASRTYPGQPNTEAFF. The chain uses TRBV4-2 and TRBJ1-1, with D perhaps TRBD1 (6 bases). V shed 11 bases and J shed 2 bases, with 24 bases lying between them. The CDR3 spans 16 residues. From germline, CDR1 is LGHNA and CDR2 YNFKEQ.